What follows are 20 T cell receptor beta chains derived from one specimen sequenced in a study of shared clonotypes between healthy human individuals. Only in-frame clones appear in the TCRdb table, and some are missing; sequencing was by immunoSEQ multiplex PCR. The table records 2 million to 3 million clones, around nine tenths of them present only once. The sequenced material came from naive CD4+ T cells sorted from blood. Subset indicated: CD45RA+ positively selected. These receptors came from a man aged 18 to 30 in good health.

The chain recombines TRBV6-5 with TRBJ2-7; 9 bases map to TRBD1. Unmatched junction bases numbered 4, after V lost 4 bases and J lost 3 bases. CDR1 is MNHEY, CDR2 SVGAGI, per germline. CDR3 length: 14 amino acids. The CDR3 region is CASSSGTGFYEQYF. CDR3 coding DNA: TGTGCCAGCAGTTCCGGGACAGGGTTCTACGAGCAGTACTTC.

V gene TRBV18 combines with J gene TRBJ2-1; 11 bases agree with TRBD1. V trimming: 0 bases; J trimming: 7 bases; junction bases outside the gene matches: 5. The CDR3 is 16 amino acids. Germline V gene data show CDR1 as KGHSH and CDR2 as LQKENI. DNA for the CDR3: TGTGCCAGCTCACCACCGGTTGGACAGGGGGCGAATGAGCAGTTCTTC. Its protein product is CASSPPVGQGANEQFF.

The chain carries TRBV14 and TRBJ2-5; D not certain. The V end lost 6 bases, the J end lost 4 bases, and 18 bases lay between the germline ends. Germline V gene data show CDR1 as SGHDN and CDR2 as FVKESK. The CDR3 is made up of 15 amino acids. CDR3 in DNA: TGTGCCAGCAGTCGAGGAGCGCGGAACCTAGAGACCCAGTACTTC. Protein: CASSRGARNLETQYF.

The chain employs TRBV5-1 and TRBJ1-2; D may be TRBD1 (6 bases). The CDR3 runs to 14 residues. The germline gives CDR1 SGHRS, CDR2 YFSETQ. Trimming shortened V by 0 bases and J by 6 bases, and 12 bases separated the two germline ends. CDR3 nucleotide sequence: TGCGCCAGCAGCTTGGGCCACAGGGTGGATGGCTACACCTTC. Protein sequence: CASSLGHRVDGYTF.

The chain carries TRBV6-1 and TRBJ1-4; tentatively, D is TRBD1 (5 bases). V was shortened by 4 bases and J by 5 bases, with 14 bases between the two germline ends. Germline-derived CDR1 and CDR2 are MNHNS and SASEGT. CDR3 length: 15 residues. In DNA form, the CDR3 reads TGTGCCAGCAGTGCTGGGCAGGGTGACAATGAAAAACTGTTTTTT. It is translated as CASSAGQGDNEKLFF.

This rearrangement joins TRBV4-2 to TRBJ2-7; possible D gene TRBD2, 6 bases. Per the germline V gene, CDR1 is LGHNA and CDR2 is YNFKEQ. The CDR3 sequence is 16 residues long. Trimming pared 0 bases from V and 4 bases from J, leaving 16 bases between. Here the CDR3 reads CASSQEKGRGWYEQYF. The CDR3 DNA is TGTGCCAGCAGCCAAGAGAAGGGGCGGGGTTGGTACGAGCAGTACTTC.

This clone was counted a few times. Other DNA sequences in this specimen translate into the identical CDR3. The chain is built from TRBV7-2 and TRBJ1-2; D gene uncertain. The CDR3 has 13 amino acids. Germline V gives CDR1 SGHTA, CDR2 FQGNSA. V shed 1 base and J shed 1 base, with 4 bases lying between them. The DNA for the CDR3 is TGTGCCAGCAGCTTAGACGGTAACTATGGCTACACCTTC. This codes for CASSLDGNYGYTF.

This clone turned up a few times. This rearrangement joins TRBV4-1 to TRBJ2-1, with unresolved D. CDR3 size: 13 residues. V dropped 4 bases and J dropped 8 bases, with 12 bases sitting between them. In germline, CDR1 is MGHRA, CDR2 YSYEKL. The CDR3, as DNA: TGCGCCAGCAGCCGATCCCTGAGCGATGAGCAGTTCTTC. This encodes CASSRSLSDEQFF.

The DNA for the CDR3 is TGTGCCTGGAAGGTTCTAGCGGGGGCATACGAGCAGTACTTC. Residues: CAWKVLAGAYEQYF. The gene calls are TRBV30 and TRBJ2-7; 10 bases are shared with TRBD2. The germline V gene encodes CDR1 GTSNPN and CDR2 SVGIG (reference sequence). The V segment lost 4 bases and the J segment 4 bases; nucleotides outside the gene matches: 7. This CDR3 has 14 residues.

The chain recombines TRBV10-3 with TRBJ2-7; D call uncertain. Trimming removed 4 bases from V and 0 bases from J, with 13 bases in between. CDR1 ENHRY and CDR2 SYGVKD come from the germline V gene. The CDR3 is 15 amino acids. The CDR3 DNA follows: TGTGCCATCAGTGGTGGCGGACCAAACTCCTACGAGCAGTACTTC. Encoded protein: CAISGGGPNSYEQYF.

V is TRBV4-1 and J is TRBJ1-1, with unresolved D. The germline V gene encodes CDR1 MGHRA and CDR2 YSYEKL. V lost 0 bases, J lost 2 bases, and 13 bases lay in between. The length of the CDR3 is 16 residues. Here the CDR3 reads CASSQDTTDVNTEAFF. The CDR3 DNA follows: TGCGCCAGCAGCCAAGATACAACAGATGTTAACACTGAAGCTTTCTTT.

The chain joins TRBV4-1 to TRBJ1-4; possible D gene TRBD1, 6 bases. Deletions cut 0 bases from V and 7 bases from J, with 15 bases between. This CDR3 comprises 16 residues. CDR1 is MGHRA, CDR2 YSYEKL, per germline. CDR3 loop: CASSQDGGAAGEKLFF. CDR3 coding DNA: TGCGCCAGCAGCCAAGATGGGGGGGCTGCGGGTGAAAAACTGTTTTTT.

J is TRBJ2-7 and V is TRBV7-8; 8 nucleotides line up with TRBD1. V lost 5 bases and J lost 4; bases outside the gene matches: 13. Germline V gives CDR1 SGHVS, CDR2 FQNEAQ. The CDR3 contains 16 residues. In DNA, the CDR3 is TGTGCCAGCAGCCGGGTAGGGGCAGGGGGCGGGTACGAGCAGTACTTC. It codes for CASSRVGAGGGYEQYF.

The genes are TRBV4-1 and TRBJ2-5, with 7 bases lining up with TRBD1. The CDR3 consists of 13 residues. The germline gives CDR1 MGHRA, CDR2 YSYEKL. With 3 bases clipped from V and 11 bases from J, the junction kept 9 bases outside the gene matches. The CDR3 DNA sequence: TGCGCCAGCAGCCATAGTACAGGGGATGAGCAGTACTTC. It specifies CASSHSTGDEQYF.

This clone showed up just once. The chain couples TRBV5-1 to TRBJ2-7, with TRBD1 matching over 9 bases. J gave up 6 bases and V 4 bases, and 11 bases lay outside the gene matches. CDR3 length: 15 residues. Germline CDR1 SGHRS, CDR2 YFSETQ. Written as DNA, the CDR3 is TGCGCCAGCAGCGAAACCGGGACAGGGCCTTTCGAGCAGTACTTC. Its translation: CASSETGTGPFEQYF.

The chain uses TRBV10-3 and TRBJ1-2, with TRBD1 as a possible D gene (6 bases). The CDR3 runs to 13 residues. Trimming cost V 6 bases and J 8 bases, with 16 bases left between them. Germline values: CDR1 ENHRY, CDR2 SYGVKD. The CDR3 here is CAIRGAAESGYTF. The CDR3 DNA reads TGTGCCATCAGGGGGGCGGCGGAAAGCGGCTACACCTTC.

This chain links TRBV27 with TRBJ2-7; the match to TRBD2 covers 9 bases. With 0 bases clipped from V and 3 bases from J, the junction kept 0 bases outside the gene matches. This CDR3 has 14 amino acids. Germline-derived CDR1 and CDR2 are MNHEY and SMNVEV (reference sequence). This chain's CDR3 is CASSLSSGGYEQYF. The CDR3 DNA reads as TGTGCCAGCAGTTTATCTAGCGGGGGCTACGAGCAGTACTTC.

The V gene is TRBV4-2, the J gene TRBJ1-4, with D maybe TRBD1 (5 bases). V lost 5 bases and J 5 bases, leaving 15 bases between the germline ends. This CDR3 comprises 15 residues. The germline V gene has CDR1 LGHNA and CDR2 YNFKEQ. The CDR3 nucleotides are TGTGCCAGCAGCACCAGGGACGTGCGGAATGAAAAACTGTTTTTT. It is translated as CASSTRDVRNEKLFF.

This chain joins TRBV28 and TRBJ2-5, with 14 bases identical to TRBD2. This CDR3 has 18 amino acids. The V gene end was trimmed by 4 bases and the J gene end by 5 bases; junction bases not matched to a gene: 12. Germline CDR1 and CDR2: MDHEN and SYDVKM. The CDR3: CASSSGSPGLAGVETQYF. CDR3 bases: TGTGCCAGCAGTTCGGGATCACCGGGACTAGCGGGAGTTGAGACCCAGTACTTC.

V and J are TRBV11-2 and TRBJ2-7, with 7 bases matching TRBD2. J gave up 2 bases and V 2 bases, and 6 bases lay outside the gene matches. CDR3 length: 15 amino acids. Looked up from germline, CDR1 is SGHAT and CDR2 is FQNNGV. CDR3 DNA sequence: TGTGCCAGCAGCTTACTGGCTAGCGGAACCTACGAGCAGTACTTC. Translation: CASSLLASGTYEQYF.